Listed below are T cell receptor beta chains from one sample, sequenced in a study of blood T cell repertoires in COVID-19. Profiled with immunoSEQ multiplex PCR; TCRdb holds only in-frame clones, not every one. This sample carries fewer than 350,000 clones, 70% to 90% of them seen once, and the ten largest clones take around 5.8%. The sample was PBMCs or T cells enriched from blood (not recorded which). These receptors came from a woman between 35 and 50 years old who had recovered from COVID-19. Each CDR3 is given with its conserved first and last residue. Fields, in order: clone size, J gene, V gene, D gene, CDR3 protein, CDR3 DNA. D genes are given only for firm matches. Not all rows give a size; the values are once, few, many and, for expanded clones, a class.

>NA|TRBJ2-1|TRBV6-2/TRBV6-3|TRBD2
CASSFSGYNEQFF
TGTGCCAGCAGTTTTAGCGGGTACAATGAGCAGTTCTTC
>NA|TRBJ2-2|TRBV28|NA
CASSFWQWTGELFF
NA
>NA|TRBJ2-3|TRBV3-1/TRBV3-2|NA
CASSQDGSSRSPWEGTDTQYF
TGTGCCAGCAGCCAAGATGGGAGTAGCCGGAGCCCCTGGGAGGGCACAGATACGCAGTATTTT
>NA|TRBJ1-1|TRBV28|NA
CASSTDKRTEAFF
TGTGCCAGCAGTACCGACAAACGCACTGAAGCTTTCTTT
>once|TRBJ2-3|TRBV3-1/TRBV3-2|TRBD2
CASSQGVPSSGRYSTDTQYF
TGTGCCAGCAGCCAAGGGGTGCCTTCTAGCGGGAGGTACAGCACAGATACGCAGTATTTT
>NA|TRBJ1-5|TRBV7-9|TRBD1
CASSGVVDRGNQPQHF
TGTGCCAGCAGCGGCGTGGTGGACAGGGGGAATCAGCCCCAGCATTTT
>NA|TRBJ1-4|TRBV6-5|NA
CASSYGGRANEKLFF
TGTGCCAGCAGTTACGGGGGGAGAGCTAATGAAAAACTGTTTTTT
>NA|TRBJ2-1|TRBV2|TRBD2
CASRSGLAGVHEQFF
TGTGCCAGCAGGTCGGGACTAGCGGGAGTTCATGAGCAGTTCTTC
>NA|TRBJ1-4|TRBV28|NA
CASSLGGGNEKLFF
TGTGCCAGCAGTTTAGGGGGGGGAAATGAAAAACTGTTTTTT
>NA|TRBJ2-1|TRBV9|TRBD2
CASSVVEREIVNEQFF
TGTGCCAGCAGCGTGGTAGAGCGGGAAATTGTAAATGAGCAGTTCTTC
>NA|TRBJ2-5|TRBV7-8|TRBD1
CASSLVTGGEETQYF
TGTGCCAGCAGCTTAGTGACAGGGGGCGAAGAGACCCAGTACTTC
>NA|TRBJ2-1|TRBV27|TRBD2
CASSLASGRARSYNEQFF
TGTGCCAGCAGTTTAGCTAGCGGGAGGGCCCGGTCCTACAATGAGCAGTTCTTC
>NA|TRBJ1-3|TRBV6-1|NA
CASSDRWSSGNTIYF
TGTGCCAGCAGTGATCGGTGGAGCTCTGGAAACACCATATATTTT
>NA|TRBJ1-2|TRBV5-4|NA
CASSLAPGWAEDYGYTF
TGTGCCAGCAGCTTGGCCCCTGGCTGGGCAGAAGACTATGGCTACACCTTC
>NA|TRBJ2-5|TRBV19|NA
CASSPVDYKETQYF
TGTGCCAGTAGTCCGGTAGACTACAAAGAGACCCAGTACTTC
>NA|TRBJ2-3|TRBV6-4|NA
CASSEGGSTDTQYF
TGTGCCAGCAGTGAAGGAGGGAGCACAGATACGCAGTATTTT
>few|TRBJ1-5|TRBV5-5|NA
CASSVLAGGVGQPQHF
TGTGCCAGCAGCGTACTGGCCGGGGGAGTCGGGCAGCCCCAGCATTTT